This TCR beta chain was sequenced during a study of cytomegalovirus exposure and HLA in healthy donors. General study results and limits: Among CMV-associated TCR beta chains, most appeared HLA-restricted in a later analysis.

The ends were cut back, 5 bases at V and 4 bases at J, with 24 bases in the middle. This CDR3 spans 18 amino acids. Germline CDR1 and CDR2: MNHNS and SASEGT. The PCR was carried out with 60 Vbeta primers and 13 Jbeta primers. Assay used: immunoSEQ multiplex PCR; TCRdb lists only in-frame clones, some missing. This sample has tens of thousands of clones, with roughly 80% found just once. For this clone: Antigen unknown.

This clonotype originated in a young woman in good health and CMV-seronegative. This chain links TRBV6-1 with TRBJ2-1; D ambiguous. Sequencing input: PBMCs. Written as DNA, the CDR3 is TGTGCCAGCAGTCAAGGGCCCCAAACAAAATACGTTTACAATGAGCAGTTCTTC. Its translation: CASSQGPQTKYVYNEQFF.